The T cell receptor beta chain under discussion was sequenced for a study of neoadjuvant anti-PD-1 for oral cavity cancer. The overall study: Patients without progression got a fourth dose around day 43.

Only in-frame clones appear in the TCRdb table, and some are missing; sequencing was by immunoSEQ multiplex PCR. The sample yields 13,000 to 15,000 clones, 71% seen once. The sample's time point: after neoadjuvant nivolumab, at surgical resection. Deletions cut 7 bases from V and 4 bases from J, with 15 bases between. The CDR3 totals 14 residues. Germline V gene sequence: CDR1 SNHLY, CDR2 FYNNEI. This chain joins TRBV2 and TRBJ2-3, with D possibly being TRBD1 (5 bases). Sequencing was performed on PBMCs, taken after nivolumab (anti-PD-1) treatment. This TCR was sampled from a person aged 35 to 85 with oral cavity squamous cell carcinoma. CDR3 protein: CASNRYLGPDTQYF. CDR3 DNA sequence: TGTGCCAGCAACAGGTATCTCGGGCCAGATACGCAGTATTTT.